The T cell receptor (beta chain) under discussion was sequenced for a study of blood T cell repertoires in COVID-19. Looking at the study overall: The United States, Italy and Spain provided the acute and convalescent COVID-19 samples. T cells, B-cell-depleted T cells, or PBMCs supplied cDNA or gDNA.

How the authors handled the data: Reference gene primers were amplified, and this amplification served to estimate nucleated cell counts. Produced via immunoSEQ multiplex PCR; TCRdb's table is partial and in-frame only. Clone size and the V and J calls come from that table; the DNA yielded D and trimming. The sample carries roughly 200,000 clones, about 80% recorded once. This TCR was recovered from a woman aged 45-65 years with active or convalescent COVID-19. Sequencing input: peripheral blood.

CDR3 sequence: CASSEWTGRATNEKLFF. The CDR3 DNA follows: TGTGCCAGCAGTGAGTGGACAGGACGTGCAACTAATGAAAAACTGTTTTTT. The J gene is TRBJ1-4, the V gene TRBV2; TRBD1 aligns across 7 bases. The CDR3 is made up of 17 amino acids. Germline assignment: CDR1 SNHLY and CDR2 FYNNEI. V shed 3 bases, J shed 0 bases, and the junction held 7 bases outside the gene matches. The full variable domain, rest sourced from reference TRBV2 and TRBJ1-4, is EPEVTQTPSHQVTQMGQEVILRCVPISNHLYFYWYRQILGQKVEFLVSFYNNEISEKSEIFDDQFSVERPDGSNFTLKIRSTKLEDSAMYFCASSEWTGRATNEKLFFGSGTQLSVL.